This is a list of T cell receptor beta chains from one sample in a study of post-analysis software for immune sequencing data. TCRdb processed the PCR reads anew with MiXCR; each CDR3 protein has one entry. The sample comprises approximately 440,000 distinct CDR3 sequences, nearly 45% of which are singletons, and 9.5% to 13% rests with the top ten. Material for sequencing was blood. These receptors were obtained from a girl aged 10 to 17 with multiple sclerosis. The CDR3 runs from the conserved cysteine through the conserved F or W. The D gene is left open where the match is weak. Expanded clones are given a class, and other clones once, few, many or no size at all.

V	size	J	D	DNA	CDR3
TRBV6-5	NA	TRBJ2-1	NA	TGTGCCAGCAGACCCGGACCCTACAATGAGCAGTTCTTC	CASRPGPYNEQFF
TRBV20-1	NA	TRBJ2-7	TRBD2	TGCAGTGCAAAGGGACTAGCGCTCTCCTACGAGCAGTACTTC	CSAKGLALSYEQYF
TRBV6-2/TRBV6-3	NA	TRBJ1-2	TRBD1	TGTGCCAGCAGTCCTCTGGACAGGGGGAGATCTAACTATGGCTACACCTTC	CASSPLDRGRSNYGYTF
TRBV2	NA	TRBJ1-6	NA	TGTGCCAGCAGACAGGAAACCTCCTCACCCCTCCACTTT	CASRQETSSPLHF
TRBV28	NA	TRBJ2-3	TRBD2	TGTGCCAGCAGCCCCTGGGGCGCGGGAGACGGAGGGACGCAGTATTTT	CASSPWGAGDGGTQYF
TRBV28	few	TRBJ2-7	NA	TGTGCCAGCAGTCTTGGTGGGTCTAGCAGAGGAGCCCACGAGCAGTACTTC	CASSLGGSSRGAHEQYF
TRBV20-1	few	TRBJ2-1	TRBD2	TGCAGTGCAGACACCCTAGCGGGAGTTAGGAATGAGCAGTTCTTC	CSADTLAGVRNEQFF
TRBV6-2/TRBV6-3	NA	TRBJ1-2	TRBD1	TGTGCCAGCATCAAAGGGGGCGCGGATCGGGGCTACACCTTC	CASIKGGADRGYTF
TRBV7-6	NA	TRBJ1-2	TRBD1	TGTGCCAGCAGCCTCGGACAGGGGGAGGACTATGGCTACACCTTC	CASSLGQGEDYGYTF
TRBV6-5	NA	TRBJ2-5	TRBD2	TGTGCCAGCAGTCCGCAAAGCGGGAGAGGTGAGACCCAGTACTTC	CASSPQSGRGETQYF
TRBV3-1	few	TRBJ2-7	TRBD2	TGTGCCAGCAGCCGACCGGGACTAGCGGGAAGGGTCTCCTACGAGCAGTACTTC	CASSRPGLAGRVSYEQYF
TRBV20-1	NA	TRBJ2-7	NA	TGCAGTGCTAGAGGTGCCGCCAATCCCTCCTACGAGCAGTACTTC	CSARGAANPSYEQYF
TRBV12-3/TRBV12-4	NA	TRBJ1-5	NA	TGTGCCAGCAGTTTGTTGGGCCCCTTAGGCAATCAGCCCCAGCATTTT	CASSLLGPLGNQPQHF
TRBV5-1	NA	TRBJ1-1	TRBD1	TGCGCCAGCAGCTTGGAGGTCTGGACAGGGGAAATGAACACTGAAGCTTTCTTT	CASSLEVWTGEMNTEAFF
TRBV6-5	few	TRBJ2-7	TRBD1	TGTGCCAGCAGTTACTCGAGAGGGGGCAGCGAGCAGTACTTC	CASSYSRGGSEQYF
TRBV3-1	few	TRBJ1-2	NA	TGTGCCAGCAGCCAAGATTGGGGCAGGGAATATGATGGCTACACCTTC	CASSQDWGREYDGYTF
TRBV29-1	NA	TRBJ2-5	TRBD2	TGCAGCGTTGTTTTGACTAGCGGGGGACCTGAGACCCAGTACTTC	CSVVLTSGGPETQYF
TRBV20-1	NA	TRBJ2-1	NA	TGCAGTGCTAGAGTCCCCGGGAGAGAGATCGATGAGCAGTTCTTC	CSARVPGREIDEQFF
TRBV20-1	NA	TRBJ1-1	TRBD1	TGCAGTGCTAGAGACGGGACAGCTAACACTGAAGCTTTCTTT	CSARDGTANTEAFF
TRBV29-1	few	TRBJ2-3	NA	TGCAGCGTCCTAGACCGAACTAGCACAGATACGCAGTATTTT	CSVLDRTSTDTQYF
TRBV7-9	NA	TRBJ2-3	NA	TGTGCCAGCAGCCTCCCCGGGACATTCACAGATACGCAGTATTTT	CASSLPGTFTDTQYF
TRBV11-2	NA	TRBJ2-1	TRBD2	TGTGCCAGCAGCCCGGGAGGACTACACGAGGATGAGCAGTTCTTC	CASSPGGLHEDEQFF
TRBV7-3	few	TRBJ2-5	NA	TGTGCCAGCAGCTTAGGTATGGGGCTCGGAGAGACCCAGTACTTC	CASSLGMGLGETQYF
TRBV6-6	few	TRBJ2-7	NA	TGTGCCAGCAGTAAATCCGGGCCACAGACGGCCGAGCAGTACTTC	CASSKSGPQTAEQYF
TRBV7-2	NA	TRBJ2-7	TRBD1	TGTGCCAGCAGCTTAGTTTGGGACAGGGTTTCCTACGAGCAGTACTTC	CASSLVWDRVSYEQYF
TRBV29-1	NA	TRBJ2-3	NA	TGCAGCGTTGTCGGGGGAGAGACTCCACCCGGTACGCAGTATTTT	CSVVGGETPPGTQYF
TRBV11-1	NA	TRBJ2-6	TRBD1	TGTGCCAGCAGCTTAGTTGGCGGGATGCTTAGGACAGGGGGCGCTGGGGCCAACGTCCCGACTTTC	CASSLVGGMLRTGGAGANVPTF
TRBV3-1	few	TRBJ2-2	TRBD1	TGTGCCAGCAGCCAGGGACAGGGCAACACCGGGGAGCTGTTTTTT	CASSQGQGNTGELFF
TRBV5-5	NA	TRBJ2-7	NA	TGTGCCAGCAGCTTGAGGGACACCGGAGGCTACGAGCAGTACTTC	CASSLRDTGGYEQYF
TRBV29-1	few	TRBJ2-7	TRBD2	TGCAGCGTTGAAAAGGCGGGAGGGAGTTACGAGCAGTACTTC	CSVEKAGGSYEQYF
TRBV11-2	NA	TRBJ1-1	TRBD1	TGTGCCAGCAGCCCAGGGGACAGGGTGAACACTGAAGCTTTCTTT	CASSPGDRVNTEAFF
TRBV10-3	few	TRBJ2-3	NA	TGTGCCATCAGTGAGTTGGGCAGCACTAGCACAGATACGCAGTATTTT	CAISELGSTSTDTQYF
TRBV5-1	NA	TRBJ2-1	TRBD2	TGCGCCAGCAGCATTCTAGCGGACGACTACAATGAGCAGTTCTTC	CASSILADDYNEQFF
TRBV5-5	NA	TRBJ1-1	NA	TGTGCCAGCAGCTCGCTACAGGGTACGAATGAAGCTTTCTTT	CASSSLQGTNEAFF
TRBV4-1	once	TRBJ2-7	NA	TGCGCCAGCAGCCAAGGGCTGTCTGACCGTGTTGGGGAGCAGTACTTC	CASSQGLSDRVGEQYF
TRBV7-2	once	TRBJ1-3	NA	TGTGCCAGCAGCATAGATGGGTCGAGCTCTGGAAACACCATATATTTT	CASSIDGSSSGNTIYF
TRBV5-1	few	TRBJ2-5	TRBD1	TGCGCCAGCAAGGGGGCAGAGCAGTACTTC	CASKGAEQYF
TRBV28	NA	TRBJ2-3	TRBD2	TGTGCCAGCAAAAGAGCGGGAGGGCCGGGAGATACGCAGTATTTT	CASKRAGGPGDTQYF
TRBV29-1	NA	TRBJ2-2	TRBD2	TGCAGCGCCCACGGGAGGGGCAACACCGGGGAGCTGTTTTTT	CSAHGRGNTGELFF
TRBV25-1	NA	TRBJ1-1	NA	TGTGCCAGCAGTGAATCCAGCACTGAAGCTTTCTTT	CASSESSTEAFF
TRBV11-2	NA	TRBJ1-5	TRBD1	TGTGCCAGCAGCTTCCGACAGGGGCCCAATCAGCCCCAGCATTTT	CASSFRQGPNQPQHF
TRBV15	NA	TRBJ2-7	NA	TGTGCCACCAGCCCGGGGCGGGTGAACGAGCAGTACTTC	CATSPGRVNEQYF
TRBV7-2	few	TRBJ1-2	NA	TGTGCCAGCAGCAGTAGCCGGGGACGGCTCTATGGCTACACCTTC	CASSSSRGRLYGYTF
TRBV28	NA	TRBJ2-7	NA	TGTGCCAGCACCGCCTCCGGGAGTGCCTACGAGCAGTACTTC	CASTASGSAYEQYF
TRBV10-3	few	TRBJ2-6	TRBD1	TGTGCCATCAGTCGAAAACAGGGGCACGAGGTCTCTGGGGCCAACGTCCTGACTTTC	CAISRKQGHEVSGANVLTF
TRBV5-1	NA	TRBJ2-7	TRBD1	TGCGCCAGCAGCGGATGGGACAGGGGCTACGAGCAGTACTTC	CASSGWDRGYEQYF
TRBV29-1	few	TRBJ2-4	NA	TGCAGCGTTGCAGGTACAATGAACATTCAGTACTTC	CSVAGTMNIQYF
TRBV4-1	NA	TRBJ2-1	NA	TGCGCCAGCAGCCCCCCTAGACCCGCAAATGAGCAGTTCTTC	CASSPPRPANEQFF
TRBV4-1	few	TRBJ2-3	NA	TGCGCCAGCAGCCTCGGCCTCTCCTCGCCAGATACGCAGTATTTT	CASSLGLSSPDTQYF
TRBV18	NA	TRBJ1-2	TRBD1	TGTGCCAGCTCACCACGTGGGGACAGGTTGTATGGCTACACCTTC	CASSPRGDRLYGYTF